This T cell receptor beta chain is drawn from a study of blood T cell repertoires in COVID-19. Measured with immunoSEQ multiplex PCR; TCRdb has only the in-frame clones, and not every one. The sample carries under 250,000 clones, 82% recorded once. The CDR3 runs 12 residues. The germline V gene has CDR1 SGHDT and CDR2 YYEEEE. V was cut by 4 bases and J by 9 bases, with 14 bases left in between. The sample was PBMCs or T cells enriched from blood (not recorded which). This chain connects TRBV5-6 to TRBJ2-7; tentatively, D is TRBD2 (6 bases). The TCR originated in a woman aged 55-69 years who had recovered from COVID-19. CDR3 sequence: CASSPGTGGQYF. CDR3 DNA: TGTGCCAGCAGCCCGGGGACCGGGGGGCAGTACTTC.